The clone carrying this T cell receptor (beta chain) was detected many times. Its specificity is unknown. Germline and junction disagree at one end, which may indicate a read error. This entry comes from a study of T-cell reconstitution after alpha-beta-depleted transplantation in children. Notes on the study in general: Some patients owed their high day-60 TCRbeta diversity to surviving recipient T cells and thymic progenitors. Reportedly, alpha-beta T cells present about two months post-transplant originated from several hundred expanded clones of graft origin. T-cell counts and diversity at one year post-transplant came mainly from newly produced T cells.

Library preparation (for TCRbeta) was performed with unique molecular identifiers. TCRdb recomputed calls from the PCR reads with MiXCR, one row per CDR3 protein. The sample has about 170,000 distinct CDR3 sequences, 11% seen once; the top ten hold about 13%. CDR3 length: 19 amino acids. The germline V gene encodes CDR1 SGHRS and CDR2 YFSETQ. This chain connects TRBV5-1 to TRBJ2-2; D gene unclear. The source is a boy aged 2 to 9 with acute myeloid leukemia, due to receive a stem cell transplant. The specimen was PBMCs, collected before TCRalphabeta/CD19-depleted stem cell transplant. This CDR3 is CASSLGYRDRPTHAGELFF. In DNA form, the CDR3 reads TGCGCCAGTAGCTTAGGTTATAGGGATCGCCCAACCCACGCCGGGGAGCTGTTTTTT.